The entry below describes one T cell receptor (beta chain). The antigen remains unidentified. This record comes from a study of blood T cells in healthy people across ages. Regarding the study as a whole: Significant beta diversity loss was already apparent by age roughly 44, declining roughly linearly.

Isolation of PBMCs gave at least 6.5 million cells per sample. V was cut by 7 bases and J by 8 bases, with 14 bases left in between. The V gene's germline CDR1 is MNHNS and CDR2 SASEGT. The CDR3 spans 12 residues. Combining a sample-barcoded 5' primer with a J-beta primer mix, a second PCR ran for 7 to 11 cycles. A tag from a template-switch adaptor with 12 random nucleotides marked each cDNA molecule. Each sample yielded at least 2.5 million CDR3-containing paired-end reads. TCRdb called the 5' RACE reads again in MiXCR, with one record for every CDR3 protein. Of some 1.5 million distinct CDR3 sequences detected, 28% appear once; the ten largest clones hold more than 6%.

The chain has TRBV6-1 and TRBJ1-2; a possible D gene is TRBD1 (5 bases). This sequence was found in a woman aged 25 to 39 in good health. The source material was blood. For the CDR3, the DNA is TGTGCCAGCACGCAACAGGTTACGGGCTACACCTTC. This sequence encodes CASTQQVTGYTF.